A single sample gave rise to the 16 T cell receptor beta chains below, sequenced in a study of radiotherapy plus CTLA-4 blockade in lung cancer. The assay was immunoSEQ multiplex PCR, and TCRdb's table has in-frame clones only and misses some. The sample includes about 85,000 clones, around 85% of them seen just once. The specimen comprised peripheral blood, sampled from a patient treated with radiotherapy plus ipilimumab. These TCRs come from a human donor with non-small cell lung cancer who had a partial response to radiotherapy plus ipilimumab.

This clone has only a few counts. V and J are TRBV28 and TRBJ2-7; 8 bases are shared with TRBD2. The germline CDR1 and CDR2 sequences are MDHEN and SYDVKM. The CDR3 sequence is 16 residues long. The J segment lost 0 bases and the V segment lost 5 bases, leaving 9 bases of the junction unmatched. CDR3 amino acids: CASSLPPGGYSYEQYF. CDR3 sequence (DNA): TGTGCCAGCAGTCTCCCCCCGGGGGGGTACTCCTACGAGCAGTACTTC.

V usage is TRBV7-3 and J usage is TRBJ2-3; perhaps TRBD2 as D (6 bases). The CDR3 sequence is 13 residues long. In germline, CDR1 is SGHTA, CDR2 FQGTGA. The V end was cut by 4 bases, the J end by 11 bases, with 16 bases between. CDR3 protein: CASSSLVTGLQYF. The DNA of the CDR3 is TGTGCCAGCAGCTCGTTAGTAACGGGACTGCAGTATTTT.

The J gene is TRBJ2-4, the V gene TRBV28, with 8 bases matching TRBD1. Germline CDR1 is MDHEN and CDR2 is SYDVKM. V was pared by 2 bases and J by 5 bases, with 8 bases of the junction left unmatched. The CDR3 extends over 16 amino acids. CDR3 loop: CASSLQGAGNQNIQYF. The CDR3 bases are TGTGCCAGCAGTTTACAGGGGGCAGGTAACCAAAACATTCAGTACTTC.

CDR3 DNA: TGTGCCAGCAGTTTCCGCTCGATGGACAGAAATCAGCCCCAGCATTTT. Its protein product is CASSFRSMDRNQPQHF. The genes are TRBV28 and TRBJ1-5; D is possibly TRBD1 (6 bases). V was cut by 3 bases and J by 4 bases, with 16 bases left in between. The CDR3 has 16 amino acids. The germline V gene has CDR1 MDHEN and CDR2 SYDVKM.

This clone was detected only a few times. V gene TRBV6-9 combines with J gene TRBJ1-2; perhaps TRBD1 as D (5 bases). V was shortened by 5 bases and J by 8 bases, with 15 bases between the two germline ends. The germline V gene encodes CDR1 MNHGY and CDR2 SVAAGI. The CDR3 length is 13 residues. CDR3 DNA sequence: TGTGCCAGCAGTGTAAATGCAGGGAAAGGCTACACCTTC. It translates to CASSVNAGKGYTF.

The chain recombines TRBV7-6 with TRBJ1-4; D might be TRBD1 (6 bases). This CDR3 has 18 amino acids. Looked up from germline, CDR1 is SGHVS and CDR2 is FNYEAQ. V lost 5 bases and J lost 1, with 20 bases in between. CDR3 amino acids: CASSLRSRGVGTNEKLFF. CDR3 DNA: TGTGCCAGCAGCCTCCGGAGCAGGGGAGTAGGAACTAATGAAAAACTGTTTTTT.

The J gene is TRBJ1-5, the V gene TRBV4-2; the D is unclear. Germline values: CDR1 LGHNA, CDR2 YNFKEQ. The germline V and J ends were trimmed by 0 bases and 0 bases, with 12 bases remaining between them. This CDR3 is built from 17 residues. The CDR3 DNA reads TGTGCCAGCAGCCAAGACCCCCCGCGGTATAGCAATCAGCCCCAGCATTTT. Amino acids: CASSQDPPRYSNQPQHF.

The chain has TRBV30 and TRBJ2-7; 7 nucleotides align to TRBD2. CDR1 GTSNPN and CDR2 SVGIG come from the germline V gene (reference sequence). The CDR3 loop spans 14 amino acids. Germline trimming cut 2 bases from V and 3 bases from J; bases unmatched to any gene: 7. CDR3 sequence (DNA): TGTGCCTGGAGTAAAAGCGGGATTAACTACGAGCAGTACGTC. As protein: CAWSKSGINYEQYV.

This sequence joins TRBV28 and TRBJ2-6; maybe TRBD2 (6 bases). The ends were cut back, 5 bases at V and 3 bases at J, with 11 bases in the middle. The CDR3 is 15 residues long. Germline V gene lookup returns CDR1 MDHEN and CDR2 SYDVKM. CDR3 in DNA: TGTGCCAGCAGTCCCCGGGGGAGTGGGGCCAACGTCCTGACTTTC. Amino acid sequence: CASSPRGSGANVLTF.

This chain links TRBV19 with TRBJ2-1; 8 positions match TRBD2. The junction had 6 bases not matched to a gene; V was cut back by 8 bases and J by 0 bases. Per the germline V gene, CDR1 is LNHDA and CDR2 is SQIVND (reference sequence). CDR3 length: 15 residues. The CDR3 is CASGSGSGSYNEQFF. CDR3 DNA: TGTGCCAGTGGGAGCGGGAGTGGCTCCTACAATGAGCAGTTCTTC.

This clone has a handful of counts. V is TRBV6-5 and J is TRBJ2-7; D may be TRBD1 (5 bases). V was shortened by 0 bases and J by 2 bases, with 11 bases between the two germline ends. CDR1 is MNHEY and CDR2 is SVGAGI in the germline V gene. This CDR3 comprises 15 residues. For the CDR3, the DNA is TGTGCCAGCAGTTACTCGGTCAGGGCCACCTACGAGCAGTACTTC. Translation gives CASSYSVRATYEQYF.

The V call is TRBV7-8, the J call TRBJ2-1; TRBD2 aligns across 7 bases. The length of the CDR3 is 16 residues. Trimming removed 5 bases from V and 5 bases from J; junction bases left unmatched: 12. Per germline, CDR1 SGHVS and CDR2 FQNEAQ. DNA for the CDR3: TGTGCCAGCAGCCTAGGGGCTCGGCGGGAGAACAATGAGCAGTTCTTC. It specifies CASSLGARRENNEQFF.

This clone was seen a few times. The V gene is TRBV18, the J gene TRBJ1-4; D not resolved. The CDR3 covers 14 residues. The germline CDR1 and CDR2 sequences are KGHSH and LQKENI. V was shortened by 3 bases and J by 0 bases, with 5 bases between the two germline ends. CDR3 sequence: CASSPQATNEKLFF. CDR3 in DNA: TGTGCCAGCTCACCTCAGGCAACTAATGAAAAACTGTTTTTT.

This chain links TRBV4-1 with TRBJ2-1, with 7 bases fitting TRBD1. Germline CDR1 is MGHRA and CDR2 is YSYEKL. The ends lost 0 bases at V and 5 bases at J; junction bases unmatched: 4. The CDR3 contains 15 residues. The CDR3 region is CASSQEPTGNNEQFF. In DNA, the CDR3 is TGCGCCAGCAGCCAAGAACCGACAGGGAACAATGAGCAGTTCTTC.

V usage is TRBV15 and J usage is TRBJ2-3; 10 bases align to TRBD2. Germline CDR1 is LNHNV and CDR2 is YYDKDF (reference sequence). The CDR3 runs to 14 residues. The trim removed 9 bases at V and 2 bases at J, leaving 5 bases unmatched. The CDR3 loop reads CATTSGRATDTQYF. In nucleotides, the CDR3 is TGTGCCACGACAAGCGGGAGGGCCACAGATACGCAGTATTTT. Full variable domain (missing parts from reference TRBV15 and TRBJ2-3): DAMVIQNPRYQVTQFGKPVTLSCSQTLNHNVMYWYQQKSSQAPKLLFHYYDKDFNNEADTPDNFQSRRPNTSFCFLDIRSPGLGDTAMYLCATTSGRATDTQYFGPGTRLTVL.

The chain combines TRBV6-1 with TRBJ1-2; D remains unclear. Per the germline V gene, CDR1 is MNHNS and CDR2 is SASEGT. CDR3 length: 13 residues. V lost 7 bases to trimming and J lost 8 bases, with 17 bases between them. The CDR3 region has the DNA TGTGCCAGCAAGGAGTCCCCCCCTGAGGGCTACACCTTC. It encodes CASKESPPEGYTF.